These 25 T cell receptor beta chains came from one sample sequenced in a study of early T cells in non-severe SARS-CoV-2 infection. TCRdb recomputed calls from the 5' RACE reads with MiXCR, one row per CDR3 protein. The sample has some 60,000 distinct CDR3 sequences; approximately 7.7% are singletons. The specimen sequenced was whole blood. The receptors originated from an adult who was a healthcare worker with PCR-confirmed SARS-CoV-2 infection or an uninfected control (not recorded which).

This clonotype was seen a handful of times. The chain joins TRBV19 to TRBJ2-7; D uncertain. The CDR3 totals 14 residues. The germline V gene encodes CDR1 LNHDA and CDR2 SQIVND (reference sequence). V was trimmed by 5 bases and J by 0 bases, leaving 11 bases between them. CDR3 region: CASSFGSFSYEQYF. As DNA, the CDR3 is TGTGCCAGTAGTTTCGGCTCCTTCTCCTACGAGCAGTACTTC.

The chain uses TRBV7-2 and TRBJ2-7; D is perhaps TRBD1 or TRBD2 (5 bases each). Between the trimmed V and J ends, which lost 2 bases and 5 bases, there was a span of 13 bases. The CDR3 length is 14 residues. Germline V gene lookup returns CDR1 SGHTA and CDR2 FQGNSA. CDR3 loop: CASSLSGASDEQYF. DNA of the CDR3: TGTGCCAGCAGCTTATCCGGGGCGTCCGACGAGCAGTACTTC.

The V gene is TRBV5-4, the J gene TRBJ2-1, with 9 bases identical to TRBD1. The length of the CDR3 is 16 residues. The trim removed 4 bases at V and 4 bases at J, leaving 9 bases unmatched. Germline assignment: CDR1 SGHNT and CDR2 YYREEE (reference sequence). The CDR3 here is CASSLNRDRAYNEQFF. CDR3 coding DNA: TGTGCCAGCAGCCTAAACCGGGACAGGGCATACAATGAGCAGTTCTTC.

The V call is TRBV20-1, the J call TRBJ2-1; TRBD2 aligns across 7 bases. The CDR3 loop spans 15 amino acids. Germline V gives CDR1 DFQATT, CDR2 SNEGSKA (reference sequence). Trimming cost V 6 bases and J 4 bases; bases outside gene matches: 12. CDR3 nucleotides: TGCAGTGCCCCCCCACTAGCGTCGAATTACAATGAGCAGTTCTTC. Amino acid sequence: CSAPPLASNYNEQFF.

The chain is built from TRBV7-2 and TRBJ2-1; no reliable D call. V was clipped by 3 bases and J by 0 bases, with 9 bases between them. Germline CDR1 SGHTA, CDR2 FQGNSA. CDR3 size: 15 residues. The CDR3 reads CASSFQPLSYNEQFF. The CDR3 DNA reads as TGTGCCAGCAGCTTTCAGCCCCTCTCCTACAATGAGCAGTTCTTC.

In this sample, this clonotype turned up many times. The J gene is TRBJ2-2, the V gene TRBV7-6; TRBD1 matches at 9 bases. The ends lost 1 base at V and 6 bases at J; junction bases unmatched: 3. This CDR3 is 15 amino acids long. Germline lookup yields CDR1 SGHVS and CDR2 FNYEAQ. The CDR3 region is CASSLVGQGSGELFF. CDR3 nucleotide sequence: TGTGCCAGCAGCTTAGTTGGACAGGGGTCCGGGGAGCTGTTTTTT.

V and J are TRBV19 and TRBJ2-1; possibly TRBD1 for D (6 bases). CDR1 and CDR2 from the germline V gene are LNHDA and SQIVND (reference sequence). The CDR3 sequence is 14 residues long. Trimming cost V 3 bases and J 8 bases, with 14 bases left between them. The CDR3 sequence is CASSIRTAFDEQFF. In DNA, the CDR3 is TGTGCCAGTAGTATCCGGACAGCGTTCGATGAGCAGTTCTTC.

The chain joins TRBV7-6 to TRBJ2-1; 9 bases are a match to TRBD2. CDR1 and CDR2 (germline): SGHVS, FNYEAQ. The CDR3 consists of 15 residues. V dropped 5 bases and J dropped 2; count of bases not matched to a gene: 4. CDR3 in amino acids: CASSPTSGTYNEQFF. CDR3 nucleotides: TGTGCCAGCAGCCCGACTAGCGGTACCTACAATGAGCAGTTCTTC.

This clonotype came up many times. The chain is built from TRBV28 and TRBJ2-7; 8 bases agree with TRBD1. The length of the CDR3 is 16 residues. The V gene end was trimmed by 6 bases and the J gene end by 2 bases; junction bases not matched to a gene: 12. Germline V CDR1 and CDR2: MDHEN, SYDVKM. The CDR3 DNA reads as TGTGCCAGCAGCGCCTGGGGGGACAGGCGTCCCTACGAGCAGTACTTC. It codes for CASSAWGDRRPYEQYF. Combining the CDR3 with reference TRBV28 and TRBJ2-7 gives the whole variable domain DVKVTQSSRYLVKRTGEKVFLECVQDMDHENMFWYRQDPGLGLRLIYFSYDVKMKEKGDIPEGYSVSREKKERFSLILESASTNQTSMYLCASSAWGDRRPYEQYFGPGTRLTVT.

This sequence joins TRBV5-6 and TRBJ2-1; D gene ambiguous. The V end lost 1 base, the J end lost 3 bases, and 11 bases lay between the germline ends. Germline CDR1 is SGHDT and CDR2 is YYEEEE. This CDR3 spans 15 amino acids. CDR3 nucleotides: TGTGCCAGCAGCTTGCAAGGATCCCGCTACAATGAGCAGTTCTTC. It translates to CASSLQGSRYNEQFF.

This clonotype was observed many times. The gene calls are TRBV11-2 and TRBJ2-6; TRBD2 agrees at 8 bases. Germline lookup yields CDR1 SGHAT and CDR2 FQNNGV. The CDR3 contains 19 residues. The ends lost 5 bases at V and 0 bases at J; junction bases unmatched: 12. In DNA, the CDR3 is TGTGCCAGCAGCCGCCGCGGGGGGCCGAGGGTCTCTGGGGCCAACGTCCTGACTTTC. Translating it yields CASSRRGGPRVSGANVLTF.

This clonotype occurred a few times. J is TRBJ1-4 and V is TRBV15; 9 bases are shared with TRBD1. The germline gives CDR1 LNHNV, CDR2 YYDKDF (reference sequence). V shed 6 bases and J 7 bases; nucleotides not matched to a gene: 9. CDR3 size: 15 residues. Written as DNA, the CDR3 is TGTGCCACCAGTGGGGGGGACAGGGAAGCTGAAAAACTGTTTTTT. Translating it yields CATSGGDREAEKLFF.

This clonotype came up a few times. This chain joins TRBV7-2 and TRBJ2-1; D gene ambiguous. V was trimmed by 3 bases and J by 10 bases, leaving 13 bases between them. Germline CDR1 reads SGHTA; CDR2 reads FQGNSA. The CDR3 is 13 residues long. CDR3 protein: CASSFSPPGEQFF. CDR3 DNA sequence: TGTGCCAGCAGCTTTTCCCCCCCCGGGGAGCAGTTCTTC.

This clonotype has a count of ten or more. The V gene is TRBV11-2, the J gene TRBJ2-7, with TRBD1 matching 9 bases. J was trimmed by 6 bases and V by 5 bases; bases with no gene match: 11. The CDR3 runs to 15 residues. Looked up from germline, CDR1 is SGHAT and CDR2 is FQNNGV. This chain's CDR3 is CASSATGTGITEQYF. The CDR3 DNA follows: TGTGCCAGCAGCGCGACCGGGACAGGGATTACCGAGCAGTACTTC.

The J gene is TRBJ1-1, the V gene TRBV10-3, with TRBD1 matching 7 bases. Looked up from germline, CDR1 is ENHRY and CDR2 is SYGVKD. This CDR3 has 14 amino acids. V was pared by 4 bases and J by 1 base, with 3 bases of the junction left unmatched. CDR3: CAISAGQKNTEAFF. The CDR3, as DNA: TGTGCCATCAGTGCGGGACAGAAGAACACTGAAGCTTTCTTT.

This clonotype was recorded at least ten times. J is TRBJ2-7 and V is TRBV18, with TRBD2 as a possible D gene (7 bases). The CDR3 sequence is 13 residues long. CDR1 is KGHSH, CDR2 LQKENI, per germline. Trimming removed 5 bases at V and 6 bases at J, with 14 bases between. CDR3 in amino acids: CASSAGAQTEQYF. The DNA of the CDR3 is TGTGCCAGCTCAGCGGGGGCCCAGACCGAGCAGTACTTC.

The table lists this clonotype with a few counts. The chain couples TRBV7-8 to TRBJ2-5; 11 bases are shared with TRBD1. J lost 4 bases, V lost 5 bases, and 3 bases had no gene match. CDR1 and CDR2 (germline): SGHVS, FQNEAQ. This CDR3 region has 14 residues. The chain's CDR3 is CASSLGTGGETQYF. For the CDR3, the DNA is TGTGCCAGCAGCCTCGGGACAGGGGGAGAGACCCAGTACTTC.

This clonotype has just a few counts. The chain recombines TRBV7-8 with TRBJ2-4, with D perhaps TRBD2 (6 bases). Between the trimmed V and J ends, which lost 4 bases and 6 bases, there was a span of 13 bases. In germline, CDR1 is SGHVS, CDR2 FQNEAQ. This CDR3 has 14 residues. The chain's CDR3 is CASSSGLLRNIQYF. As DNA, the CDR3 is TGTGCCAGCAGCTCTGGACTATTGAGAAACATTCAGTACTTC. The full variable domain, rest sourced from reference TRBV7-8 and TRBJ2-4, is GAGVSQSPRYKVAKRGQDVALRCDPISGHVSLFWYQQALGQGPEFLTYFQNEAQLDKSGLPSDRFFAERPEGSVSTLKIQRTQQEDSAVYLCASSSGLLRNIQYFGAGTRLSVL.

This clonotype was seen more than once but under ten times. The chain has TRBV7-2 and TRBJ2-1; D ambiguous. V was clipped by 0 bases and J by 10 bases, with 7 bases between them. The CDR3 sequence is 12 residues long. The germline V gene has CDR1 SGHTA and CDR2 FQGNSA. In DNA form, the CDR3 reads TGTGCCAGCAGCTTAGCTAAGCGCGAGCAGTTCTTC. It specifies CASSLAKREQFF.

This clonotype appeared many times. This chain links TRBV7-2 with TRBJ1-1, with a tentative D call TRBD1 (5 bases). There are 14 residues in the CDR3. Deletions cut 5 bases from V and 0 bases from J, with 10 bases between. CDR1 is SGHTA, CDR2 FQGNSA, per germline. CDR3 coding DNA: TGTGCCAGCAGCGTGGGACTAATGAACACTGAAGCTTTCTTT. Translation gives CASSVGLMNTEAFF.

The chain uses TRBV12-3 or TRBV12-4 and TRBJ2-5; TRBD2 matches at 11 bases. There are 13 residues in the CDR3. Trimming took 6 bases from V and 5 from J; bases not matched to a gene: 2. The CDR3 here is CASRRTSGETQYF. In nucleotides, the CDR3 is TGTGCCAGCAGACGGACTAGCGGGGAGACCCAGTACTTC.

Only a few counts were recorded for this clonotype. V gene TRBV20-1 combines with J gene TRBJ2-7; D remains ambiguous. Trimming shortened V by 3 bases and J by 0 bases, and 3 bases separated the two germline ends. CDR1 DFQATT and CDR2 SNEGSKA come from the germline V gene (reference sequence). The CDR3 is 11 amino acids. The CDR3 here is CSARTSYEQYF. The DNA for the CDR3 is TGCAGTGCTAGGACCTCCTACGAGCAGTACTTC.

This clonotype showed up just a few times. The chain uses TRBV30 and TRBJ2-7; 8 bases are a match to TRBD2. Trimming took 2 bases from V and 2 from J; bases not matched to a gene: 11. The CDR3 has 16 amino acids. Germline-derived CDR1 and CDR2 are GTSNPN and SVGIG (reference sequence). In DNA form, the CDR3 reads TGTGCCTGGAGTCCTGCGATAGCGGGGTCGCCCTACGAGCAGTACTTC. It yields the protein CAWSPAIAGSPYEQYF.

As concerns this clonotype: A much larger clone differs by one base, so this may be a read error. The CDR3 sequence: CASSLGTSQETQYF. In DNA, the CDR3 is TGTGCCAGCAGCTTGGGGACTTCCCAAGAGACCCAGTACTTC. The chain uses TRBV7-9 and TRBJ2-5; a possible D gene is TRBD2 (6 bases). Germline V gene data show CDR1 as SEHNR and CDR2 as FQNEAQ (reference sequence). The CDR3 loop spans 14 amino acids. With 3 bases removed from V and 1 base from J, the gap between germline ends came to 9 bases.

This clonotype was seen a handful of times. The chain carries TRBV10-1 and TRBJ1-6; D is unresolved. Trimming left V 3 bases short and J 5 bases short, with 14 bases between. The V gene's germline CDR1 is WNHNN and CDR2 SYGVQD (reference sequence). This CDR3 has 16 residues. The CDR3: CASSEREAWHNSPLHF. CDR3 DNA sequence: TGCGCCAGCAGTGAAAGAGAAGCGTGGCATAATTCACCCCTCCACTTT.